Listed below are T cell receptor beta chains from one sample, sequenced in a study of CD8 T cells in ankylosing spondylitis. One entry per CDR3 protein results from TCRdb running MiXCR on the 5' RACE reads. Altogether hundreds of thousands of distinct CDR3 sequences are present, 12% being singletons, with the ten largest covering under 0.6%. Sequenced material: blood, either unsorted or a sorted T cell fraction (not recorded which). The source of these receptors is a male donor with ankylosing spondylitis. CDR3s include the opening cysteine and the closing phenylalanine or tryptophan. Fields, in order: V gene, clone size, J gene, D gene, CDR3 protein, CDR3 DNA. A D gene is named only where the DNA matches it firmly. Some rows have no size entry. The others give once, few or many, or a class for an expanded clone.

v_call: TRBV5-1
clone_size: few
j_call: TRBJ2-5
d_call: .
cdr3_aa: CASSLAGGEGETQYF
cdr3_nt: TGCGCCAGCAGCTTGGCCGGGGGCGAGGGAGAGACCCAGTACTTC

v_call: TRBV27
clone_size: few
j_call: TRBJ2-6
d_call: .
cdr3_aa: CATTSGRGAGANVLTF
cdr3_nt: TGTGCCACCACCTCCGGAAGGGGAGCTGGGGCCAACGTCCTGACTTTC

v_call: TRBV5-1
clone_size: .
j_call: TRBJ2-7
d_call: .
cdr3_aa: CASSRQDVIMDEQYF
cdr3_nt: TGCGCCAGCAGCCGCCAGGACGTGATTATGGACGAGCAGTACTTC

v_call: TRBV20-1
clone_size: few
j_call: TRBJ2-7
d_call: TRBD2
cdr3_aa: CSALVLAGAYEQYF
cdr3_nt: TGCAGTGCCCTAGTCCTAGCGGGAGCTTACGAGCAGTACTTC

v_call: TRBV5-1
clone_size: few
j_call: TRBJ2-1
d_call: TRBD2
cdr3_aa: CASSFLGGSGHNEQFF
cdr3_nt: TGCGCCAGCAGCTTTTTGGGAGGGAGTGGTCACAATGAGCAGTTCTTC

v_call: TRBV29-1
clone_size: many
j_call: TRBJ1-1
d_call: .
cdr3_aa: CSVGGVVTEAFF
cdr3_nt: TGCAGCGTTGGAGGGGTAGTCACTGAAGCTTTCTTT

v_call: TRBV20-1
clone_size: .
j_call: TRBJ2-3
d_call: TRBD2
cdr3_aa: CSARRASGGVTDTQYF
cdr3_nt: TGCAGTGCTAGGAGGGCTAGCGGGGGGGTCACAGATACGCAGTATTTT

v_call: TRBV20-1
clone_size: .
j_call: TRBJ2-5
d_call: .
cdr3_aa: CSARDLAMWETQYF
cdr3_nt: TGCAGTGCTAGAGATTTGGCGATGTGGGAGACCCAGTACTTC

v_call: TRBV28
clone_size: few
j_call: TRBJ2-7
d_call: TRBD1
cdr3_aa: CASIGDRAYEQYF
cdr3_nt: TGTGCCAGCATTGGTGACAGGGCCTACGAGCAGTACTTC

v_call: TRBV5-1
clone_size: .
j_call: TRBJ2-7
d_call: TRBD1
cdr3_aa: CASSLGTAGNSYEQYF
cdr3_nt: TGCGCCAGCAGCCTTGGGACAGCCGGGAATTCCTACGAGCAGTACTTC

v_call: TRBV7-6
clone_size: .
j_call: TRBJ2-1
d_call: .
cdr3_aa: CASSLFAQPYNEQFF
cdr3_nt: TGTGCCAGCAGCTTATTCGCCCAACCCTACAATGAGCAGTTCTTC

v_call: TRBV6-5
clone_size: many
j_call: TRBJ2-7
d_call: TRBD2
cdr3_aa: CASSYLGAGPYEQYF
cdr3_nt: TGTGCCAGCAGTTACTTGGGAGCGGGACCCTACGAGCAGTACTTC

v_call: TRBV4-3
clone_size: .
j_call: TRBJ1-4
d_call: TRBD1
cdr3_aa: CASSQENRGNEKLFF
cdr3_nt: TGCGCCAGCAGCCAAGAAAACAGGGGTAATGAAAAACTGTTTTTT

v_call: TRBV29-1
clone_size: many
j_call: TRBJ2-7
d_call: .
cdr3_aa: CSVSDLSEQYF
cdr3_nt: TGCAGCGTATCCGACCTAAGCGAGCAGTACTTC

v_call: TRBV18
clone_size: .
j_call: TRBJ2-1
d_call: .
cdr3_aa: CASSPGGTVLIYNEQFF
cdr3_nt: TGTGCCAGCTCACCTGGCGGGACAGTATTAATCTACAATGAGCAGTTCTTC

v_call: TRBV29-1
clone_size: many
j_call: TRBJ1-1
d_call: .
cdr3_aa: CSVGRGIMNTEAFF
cdr3_nt: TGCAGCGTTGGTCGGGGGATCATGAACACTGAAGCTTTCTTT

v_call: TRBV6-2/TRBV6-3
clone_size: .
j_call: TRBJ1-4
d_call: .
cdr3_aa: CASSYLKTTTNEKLFF
cdr3_nt: TGTGCCAGCAGTTACCTTAAGACAACCACTAATGAAAAACTGTTTTTT

v_call: TRBV7-2
clone_size: .
j_call: TRBJ2-4
d_call: .
cdr3_aa: CASSPLPGIAKNIQYF
cdr3_nt: TGTGCCAGCAGCCCCCTGCCGGGGATAGCCAAAAACATTCAGTACTTC

v_call: TRBV6-2/TRBV6-3
clone_size: .
j_call: TRBJ2-3
d_call: .
cdr3_aa: CASTSRWGTDTQYF
cdr3_nt: TGTGCCAGCACCTCCCGCTGGGGCACAGATACGCAGTATTTT

v_call: TRBV12-3/TRBV12-4
clone_size: many
j_call: TRBJ1-2
d_call: TRBD1
cdr3_aa: CASSLGQGHYGYTF
cdr3_nt: TGTGCCAGCAGTTTAGGACAGGGGCACTATGGCTACACCTTC

v_call: TRBV5-1
clone_size: few
j_call: TRBJ2-2
d_call: TRBD1
cdr3_aa: CASKTGTGYAGELFF
cdr3_nt: TGCGCCAGTAAAACCGGGACAGGGTACGCCGGGGAGCTGTTTTTT

v_call: TRBV6-5
clone_size: few
j_call: TRBJ2-7
d_call: TRBD1
cdr3_aa: CASSSLDRADEQYF
cdr3_nt: TGTGCCAGCAGTTCGCTTGACAGGGCCGACGAGCAGTACTTC

v_call: TRBV7-2
clone_size: .
j_call: TRBJ2-3
d_call: TRBD2
cdr3_aa: CASSLYASGSRTNTQYF
cdr3_nt: TGTGCCAGCAGCTTATATGCTAGCGGGAGTAGGACCAATACGCAGTATTTT

v_call: TRBV27
clone_size: .
j_call: TRBJ1-1
d_call: .
cdr3_aa: CASSLEPGRGVNTEAFF
cdr3_nt: TGTGCCAGCAGTTTAGAGCCAGGGAGGGGAGTGAACACTGAAGCTTTCTTT

v_call: TRBV12-3/TRBV12-4
clone_size: few
j_call: TRBJ2-7
d_call: .
cdr3_aa: CASSLTTGIYYEQYF
cdr3_nt: TGTGCCAGCAGTTTAACGACAGGAATTTACTACGAGCAGTACTTC

v_call: TRBV6-1
clone_size: few
j_call: TRBJ2-3
d_call: TRBD1
cdr3_aa: CASSKRQGPTDTQYF
cdr3_nt: TGTGCCAGCAGTAAAAGACAGGGCCCCACAGATACGCAGTATTTT

v_call: TRBV20-1
clone_size: .
j_call: TRBJ2-5
d_call: .
cdr3_aa: CSARDTRRIVQYF
cdr3_nt: TGCAGTGCTAGAGATACACGGCGAATCGTCCAGTACTTC

v_call: TRBV5-1
clone_size: many
j_call: TRBJ2-3
d_call: TRBD2
cdr3_aa: CASSSRLAETTDTQYF
cdr3_nt: TGCGCCAGCAGCTCGAGACTAGCGGAGACCACAGATACGCAGTATTTT

v_call: TRBV5-1
clone_size: .
j_call: TRBJ2-5
d_call: .
cdr3_aa: CASSWGDIDQETQYF
cdr3_nt: TGCGCCAGCAGCTGGGGGGACATTGACCAAGAGACCCAGTACTTC

v_call: TRBV6-5
clone_size: few
j_call: TRBJ2-4
d_call: .
cdr3_aa: CASSPTTGIQYF
cdr3_nt: TGTGCCAGCAGTCCGACGACGGGCATTCAGTACTTC

v_call: TRBV10-3
clone_size: few
j_call: TRBJ2-3
d_call: TRBD2
cdr3_aa: CAINGGALDTQYF
cdr3_nt: TGTGCCATAAACGGGGGGGCGCTGGATACGCAGTATTTT

v_call: TRBV20-1
clone_size: .
j_call: TRBJ2-1
d_call: TRBD2
cdr3_aa: CSARNQGATSGYNEQFF
cdr3_nt: TGCAGTGCTAGAAATCAGGGGGCGACTAGCGGGTACAATGAGCAGTTCTTC

v_call: TRBV6-1
clone_size: .
j_call: TRBJ1-4
d_call: .
cdr3_aa: CASSEIGTGEKLFF
cdr3_nt: TGTGCCAGCAGTGAAATAGGGACCGGAGAAAAACTGTTTTTT

v_call: TRBV5-1
clone_size: many
j_call: TRBJ2-1
d_call: .
cdr3_aa: CASSFTDSLYNEQFF
cdr3_nt: TGCGCCAGCAGCTTTACCGACTCACTCTACAATGAGCAGTTCTTC

v_call: TRBV11-2
clone_size: .
j_call: TRBJ1-2
d_call: .
cdr3_aa: CASSLHRPGRLVSKYGYTF
cdr3_nt: TGTGCCAGCAGCTTGCACCGTCCGGGAAGGCTTGTTTCTAAATATGGCTACACCTTC

v_call: TRBV10-3
clone_size: many
j_call: TRBJ2-1
d_call: .
cdr3_aa: CAISESGYRQFF
cdr3_nt: TGTGCCATCAGTGAGTCGGGATATAGGCAGTTCTTC

v_call: TRBV6-5
clone_size: .
j_call: TRBJ1-2
d_call: TRBD1
cdr3_aa: CASSYGQGVDYGYTF
cdr3_nt: TGTGCCAGCAGTTACGGACAGGGGGTAGACTATGGCTACACCTTC

v_call: TRBV20-1
clone_size: few
j_call: TRBJ2-2
d_call: TRBD1
cdr3_aa: CSAGTGWTGELFF
cdr3_nt: TGCAGTGCAGGGACAGGATGGACCGGGGAGCTGTTTTTT

v_call: TRBV7-9
clone_size: many
j_call: TRBJ1-3
d_call: .
cdr3_aa: CASSLSGTGNTIYF
cdr3_nt: TGTGCCAGCAGCTTATCGGGCACTGGAAACACCATATATTTT

v_call: TRBV24-1
clone_size: .
j_call: TRBJ2-3
d_call: TRBD1
cdr3_aa: CATSDLRQGATTDTQYF
cdr3_nt: TGTGCCACCAGTGATCTGAGACAGGGGGCCACCACAGATACGCAGTATTTT

v_call: TRBV6-1
clone_size: .
j_call: TRBJ1-1
d_call: .
cdr3_aa: CASVRAGIMNTEAFF
cdr3_nt: TGTGCCAGTGTTAGGGCAGGGATTATGAACACTGAAGCTTTCTTT

v_call: TRBV20-1
clone_size: .
j_call: TRBJ1-2
d_call: .
cdr3_aa: CSGTDGSGYTF
cdr3_nt: TGCAGTGGTACGGATGGAAGTGGCTACACCTTC

v_call: TRBV20-1
clone_size: few
j_call: TRBJ2-1
d_call: TRBD2
cdr3_aa: CSARGSSGLYNEQFF
cdr3_nt: TGCAGTGCTAGAGGTTCTAGCGGACTATACAATGAGCAGTTCTTC

v_call: TRBV15
clone_size: few
j_call: TRBJ2-7
d_call: .
cdr3_aa: CATSRGDTMAYEQYF
cdr3_nt: TGTGCCACCAGCAGAGGCGACACCATGGCCTACGAGCAGTACTTC

v_call: TRBV18
clone_size: few
j_call: TRBJ2-7
d_call: TRBD2
cdr3_aa: CASSPQREGEQYF
cdr3_nt: TGTGCCAGCTCACCCCAGCGGGAGGGCGAGCAGTACTTC

v_call: TRBV6-2/TRBV6-3
clone_size: .
j_call: TRBJ2-1
d_call: TRBD2
cdr3_aa: CASRNAGGPFIEQFF
cdr3_nt: TGTGCCAGCAGGAATGCGGGAGGGCCGTTCATTGAGCAGTTCTTC

v_call: TRBV6-2/TRBV6-3
clone_size: .
j_call: TRBJ2-1
d_call: .
cdr3_aa: CASSLTFRVNEQFF
cdr3_nt: TGTGCCAGCAGTTTAACCTTTCGGGTAAATGAGCAGTTCTTC

v_call: TRBV6-5
clone_size: .
j_call: TRBJ2-7
d_call: .
cdr3_aa: CASSYPGVRYEQYF
cdr3_nt: TGTGCCAGCAGTTACCCGGGAGTGCGCTACGAGCAGTACTTC

v_call: TRBV20-1
clone_size: many
j_call: TRBJ1-6
d_call: .
cdr3_aa: CSASPVSNSPLHF
cdr3_nt: TGCAGTGCTAGTCCAGTCTCAAATTCACCCCTCCACTTT

v_call: TRBV20-1
clone_size: .
j_call: TRBJ2-5
d_call: .
cdr3_aa: CSAKKRETQYF
cdr3_nt: TGCAGTGCAAAGAAACGAGAGACCCAGTACTTC